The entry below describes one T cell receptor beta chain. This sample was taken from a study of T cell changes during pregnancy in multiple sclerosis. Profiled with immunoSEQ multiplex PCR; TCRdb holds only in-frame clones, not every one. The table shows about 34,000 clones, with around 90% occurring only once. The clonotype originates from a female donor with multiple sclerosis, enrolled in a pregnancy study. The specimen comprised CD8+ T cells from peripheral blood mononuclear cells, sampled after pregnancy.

The CDR3 sequence is CASSLFSGGDTDTQYF. The CDR3 DNA is TGTGCCAGCAGCTTATTTAGCGGGGGCGACACAGATACGCAGTATTTT. This chain links TRBV7-9 with TRBJ2-3; 9 nucleotides line up with TRBD2. CDR1 SEHNR and CDR2 FQNEAQ come from the germline V gene (reference sequence). Germline trimming cut 2 bases from V and 2 bases from J; bases unmatched to any gene: 5. The CDR3 is made up of 16 amino acids. The full variable domain, with the rest looked up from reference TRBV7-9 and TRBJ2-3, is DTGVSQNPRHKITKRGQNVTFRCDPISEHNRLYWYRQTLGQGPEFLTYFQNEAQLEKSRLLSDRFSAERPKGSFSTLEIQRTEQGDSAMYLCASSLFSGGDTDTQYFGPGTRLTVL.